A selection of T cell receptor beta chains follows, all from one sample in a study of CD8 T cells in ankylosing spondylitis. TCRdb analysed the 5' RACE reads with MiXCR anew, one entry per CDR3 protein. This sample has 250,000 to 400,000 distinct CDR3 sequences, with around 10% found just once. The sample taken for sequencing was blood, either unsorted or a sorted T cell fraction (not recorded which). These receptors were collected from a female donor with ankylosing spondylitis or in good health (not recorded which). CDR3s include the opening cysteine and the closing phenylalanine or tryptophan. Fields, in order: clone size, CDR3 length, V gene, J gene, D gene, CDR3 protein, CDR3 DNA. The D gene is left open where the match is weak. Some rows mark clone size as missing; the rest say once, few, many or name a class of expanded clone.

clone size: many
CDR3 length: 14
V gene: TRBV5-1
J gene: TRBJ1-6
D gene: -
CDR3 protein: CASSLEGPSSPLHF
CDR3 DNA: TGCGCCAGCAGCTTGGAGGGACCTTCATCACCCCTCCACTTT

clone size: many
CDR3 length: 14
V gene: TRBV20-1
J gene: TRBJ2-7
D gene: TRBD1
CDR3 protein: CSARGQRTAYEQYF
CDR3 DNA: TGCAGTGCTAGGGGACAGCGAACCGCCTACGAGCAGTACTTC

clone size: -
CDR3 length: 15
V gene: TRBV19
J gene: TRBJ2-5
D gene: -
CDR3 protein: CASRLVNLRKETQYF
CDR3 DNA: TGTGCCAGTAGGTTGGTGAACCTCAGGAAAGAGACCCAGTACTTC

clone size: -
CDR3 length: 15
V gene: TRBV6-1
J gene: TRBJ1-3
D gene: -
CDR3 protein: CASSADKGVGNTIYF
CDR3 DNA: TGTGCCAGCAGTGCTGACAAAGGGGTTGGAAACACCATATATTTT

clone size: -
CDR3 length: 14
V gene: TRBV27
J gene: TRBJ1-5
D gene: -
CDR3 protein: CASSLWAGPGPQHF
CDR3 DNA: TGTGCCAGCAGTTTATGGGCAGGCCCGGGGCCCCAGCATTTT

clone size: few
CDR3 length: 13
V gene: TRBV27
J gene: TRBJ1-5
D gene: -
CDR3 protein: CASRPEANQPQHF
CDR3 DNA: TGTGCCAGCAGGCCAGAAGCTAATCAGCCCCAGCATTTT

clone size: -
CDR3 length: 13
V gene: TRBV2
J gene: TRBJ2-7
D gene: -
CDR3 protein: CASSELRSYEQYF
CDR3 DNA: TGTGCCAGCAGTGAGTTACGGTCCTACGAGCAGTACTTC

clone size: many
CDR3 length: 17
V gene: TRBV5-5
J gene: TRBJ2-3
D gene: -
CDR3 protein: CASSRSDGGPLTDTQYF
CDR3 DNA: TGTGCCAGCAGCCGTTCGGACGGAGGCCCTCTCACAGATACGCAGTATTTT

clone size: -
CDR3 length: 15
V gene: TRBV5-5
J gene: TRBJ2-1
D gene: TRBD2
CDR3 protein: CASSPGLAGNNEQFF
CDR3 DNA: TGTGCCAGCAGCCCCGGACTAGCGGGGAACAATGAGCAGTTCTTC

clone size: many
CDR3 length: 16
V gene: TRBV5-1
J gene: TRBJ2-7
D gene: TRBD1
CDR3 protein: CASSLASGTGVYEQYF
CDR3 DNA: TGCGCCAGCAGCTTGGCCAGTGGGACAGGGGTTTACGAGCAGTACTTC

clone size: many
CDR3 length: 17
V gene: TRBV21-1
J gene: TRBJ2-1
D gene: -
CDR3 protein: CASSKYCQRENEGEQFF
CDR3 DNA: TGTGCCAGCAGCAAGTATTGTCAGCGGGAGAACGAGGGTGAGCAGTTCTTC

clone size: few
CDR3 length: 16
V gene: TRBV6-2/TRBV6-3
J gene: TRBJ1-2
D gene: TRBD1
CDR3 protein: CASSEMVRQGNYGYTF
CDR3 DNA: TGTGCCAGCAGCGAAATGGTTAGACAGGGGAACTATGGCTACACCTTC

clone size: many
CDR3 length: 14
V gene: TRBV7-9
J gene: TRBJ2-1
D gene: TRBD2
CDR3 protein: CASSLTGLAYEQFF
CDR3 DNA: TGTGCCAGCAGCTTAACGGGACTAGCGTACGAGCAGTTCTTC

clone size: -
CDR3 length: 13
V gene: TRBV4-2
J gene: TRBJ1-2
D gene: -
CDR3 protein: CASSQASTEDYTF
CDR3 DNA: TGTGCCAGCAGCCAAGCAAGCACGGAGGACTACACCTTC

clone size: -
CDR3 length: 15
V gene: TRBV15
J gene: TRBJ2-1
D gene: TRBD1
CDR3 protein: CATRVGQGSYNEQFF
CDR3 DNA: TGTGCCACCAGGGTCGGACAGGGATCCTACAATGAGCAGTTCTTC

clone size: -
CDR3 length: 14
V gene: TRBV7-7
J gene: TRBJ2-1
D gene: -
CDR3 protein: CASSPGRHTNEQFF
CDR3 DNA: TGTGCTAGCAGCCCGGGACGGCATACGAATGAGCAGTTCTTC

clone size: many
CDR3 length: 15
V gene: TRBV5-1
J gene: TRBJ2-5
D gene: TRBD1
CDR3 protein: CASSLLGGGQETQYF
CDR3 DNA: TGCGCCAGCAGCTTGTTAGGGGGCGGACAAGAGACCCAGTACTTC

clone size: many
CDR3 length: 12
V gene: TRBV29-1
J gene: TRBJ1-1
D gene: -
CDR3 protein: CSVARDTPGAFF
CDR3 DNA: TGCAGCGTTGCTCGCGACACCCCGGGAGCTTTCTTT

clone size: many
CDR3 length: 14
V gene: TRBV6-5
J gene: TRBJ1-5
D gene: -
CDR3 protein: CASSYQRTNQPQHF
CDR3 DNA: TGTGCCAGCAGTTACCAGAGAACTAATCAGCCCCAGCATTTT

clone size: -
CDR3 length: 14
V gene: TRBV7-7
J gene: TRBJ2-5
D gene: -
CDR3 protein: CASSQWTGDETQYF
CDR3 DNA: TGTGCTAGCAGCCAGTGGACTGGGGACGAGACCCAGTACTTC

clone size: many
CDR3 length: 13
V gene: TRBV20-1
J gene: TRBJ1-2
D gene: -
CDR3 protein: CSASAILGYGYTF
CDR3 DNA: TGCAGTGCTTCAGCAATCTTAGGCTATGGCTACACCTTC

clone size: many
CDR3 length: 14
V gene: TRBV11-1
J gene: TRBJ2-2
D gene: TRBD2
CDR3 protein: CASSSSGNTGELFF
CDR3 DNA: TGTGCCAGCAGCTCTAGCGGTAACACCGGGGAGCTGTTTTTT

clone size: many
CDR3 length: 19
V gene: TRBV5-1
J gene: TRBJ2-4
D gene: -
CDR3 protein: CASSPTPDSTKEAKNIQYF
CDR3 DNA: TGCGCCAGCAGCCCTACCCCGGACAGTACCAAAGAAGCCAAAAACATTCAGTACTTC

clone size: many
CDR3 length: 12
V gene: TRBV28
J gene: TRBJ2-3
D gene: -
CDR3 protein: CASSLGSRSQYF
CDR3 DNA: TGTGCCAGCAGTCTGGGGAGCCGTTCGCAGTATTTT

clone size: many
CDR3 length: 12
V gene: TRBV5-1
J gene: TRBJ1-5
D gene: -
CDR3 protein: CASSLEGQPQHF
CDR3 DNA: TGTGCCAGCAGCTTAGAGGGGCAGCCCCAGCATTTT

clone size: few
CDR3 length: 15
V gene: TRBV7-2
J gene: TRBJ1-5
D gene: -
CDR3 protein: CASSLALQGGQPQHF
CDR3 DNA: TGTGCCAGCAGCTTAGCGCTCCAGGGAGGTCAGCCCCAGCATTTT

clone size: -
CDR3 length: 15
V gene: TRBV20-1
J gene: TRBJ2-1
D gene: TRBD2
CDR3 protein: CSAMPTSGANNEQFF
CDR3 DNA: TGCAGTGCTATGCCGACTAGCGGGGCGAACAATGAGCAGTTCTTC

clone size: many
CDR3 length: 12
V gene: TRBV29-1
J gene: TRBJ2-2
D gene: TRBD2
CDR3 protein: CSVELAGGELFF
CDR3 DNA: TGCAGCGTTGAACTAGCGGGCGGGGAGCTGTTTTTT